These 32 T cell receptor beta chains were sequenced from one sample in a study of blood T cell repertoires in COVID-19. Produced via immunoSEQ multiplex PCR; TCRdb's table is partial and in-frame only. Of around 130,000 clones in the sample, 65% to 85% are singletons; the top ten hold less than 9%. Specimen: peripheral blood. Receptor source: a man between 25 and 39 years old with COVID-19, enrolled during active disease.

CDR3 bases: TGCGCCAGCAGCCAAGATTACAGGGCCGGCTATGGCTACACCTTC. Protein: CASSQDYRAGYGYTF. V usage is TRBV4-3 and J usage is TRBJ1-2; possibly TRBD1 for D (6 bases). The germline V gene has CDR1 LGHNA and CDR2 YSLEER. Trimming stripped 0 bases from V and 4 bases from J, with 12 bases between. The CDR3 totals 15 residues.

This rearrangement joins TRBV11-2 to TRBJ2-3; D is undetermined. The V gene lost 3 bases and the J gene lost 2 bases, with 6 bases spanning the gap. CDR3 length equals 13 residues. From germline, CDR1 is SGHAT and CDR2 FQNNGV. The CDR3 nucleotides are TGTGCCAGCAGCTTGGGCCTCACAGATACGCAGTATTTT. Its protein product is CASSLGLTDTQYF.

The V gene is TRBV2, the J gene TRBJ1-3; 9 bases align to TRBD1. V dropped 2 bases and J dropped 4; count of bases not matched to a gene: 3. In germline, CDR1 is SNHLY, CDR2 FYNNEI. The CDR3 has 15 amino acids. In nucleotides, the CDR3 is TGTGCCAGCAGTGAAATTACAGGGGGCGGAAACACCATATATTTT. Residues: CASSEITGGGNTIYF.

The genes are TRBV30 and TRBJ1-2; D unclear. Looked up from germline, CDR1 is GTSNPN and CDR2 is SVGIG (reference sequence). The CDR3 spans 13 residues. V was shortened by 3 bases and J by 7 bases, with 15 bases between the two germline ends. The CDR3 DNA follows: TGTGCCTGGAGACATCCGGGTGGTGTTGGCTACACCTTC. This encodes CAWRHPGGVGYTF.

This chain joins TRBV24-1 and TRBJ2-1, with TRBD2 identical over 7 bases. This CDR3 region has 16 residues. Germline V gives CDR1 KGHDR, CDR2 SFDVKD. Trimming at V came to 3 bases and at J to 1 base, leaving 5 bases not matched to a gene. The CDR3 sequence: CATSDQAGRSYNEQFF. The DNA for the CDR3 is TGTGCCACCAGTGATCAAGCGGGAAGGTCCTACAATGAGCAGTTCTTC.

The chain uses TRBV7-2 and TRBJ1-1; unclear D gene. Germline V gives CDR1 SGHTA, CDR2 FQGNSA. Trimming removed 5 bases from V and 0 bases from J, with 7 bases in between. This CDR3 spans 13 amino acids. The DNA for the CDR3 is TGTGCCAGCAGCACCTACTTGAACACTGAAGCTTTCTTT. Protein product: CASSTYLNTEAFF.

This clone occurred a few times. The chain combines TRBV19 with TRBJ2-1; TRBD1 matches 7 bases. Germline V gene lookup returns CDR1 LNHDA and CDR2 SQIVND (reference sequence). The CDR3 extends over 16 amino acids. V lost 1 base and J lost 6; bases outside the gene matches: 9. The CDR3 DNA reads as TGTGCCAGTAGTATAGGGAACCCAGGGGGACGCAATGAGCAGTTCTTC. It codes for CASSIGNPGGRNEQFF.

This chain links TRBV27 with TRBJ2-7; 11 bases agree with TRBD2. J was trimmed by 7 bases and V by 0 bases; bases with no gene match: 8. This CDR3 has 16 amino acids. Germline CDR1 is MNHEY and CDR2 is SMNVEV (reference sequence). The chain's CDR3 is CASSLSAGTSGYEQYF. The CDR3 DNA reads as TGTGCCAGCAGTTTATCGGCCGGGACTAGCGGATATGAGCAGTACTTC.

This clone showed up just once. The rearrangement uses TRBV20-1 and TRBJ1-3; no firm D call. Trimming took off 3 bases at V and 0 bases at J, with 6 bases between the two ends. Germline V gene data show CDR1 as DFQATT and CDR2 as SNEGSKA (reference sequence). The length of the CDR3 is 13 residues. The CDR3 region is CSASPSSGNTIYF. CDR3 nucleotides: TGCAGTGCTAGTCCGAGCTCTGGAAACACCATATATTTT.

V is TRBV27 and J is TRBJ1-6, with 9 bases identical to TRBD1. This CDR3 contains 14 residues. Germline V gene sequence: CDR1 MNHEY, CDR2 SMNVEV (reference sequence). V shed 6 bases and J 4 bases; nucleotides not matched to a gene: 1. In DNA, the CDR3 is TGTGCCAGCAGGGGACAGGGTTATAATTCACCCCTCCACTTT. It codes for CASRGQGYNSPLHF.

This chain uses TRBV7-2 with TRBJ2-7; 8 nucleotides line up with TRBD2. With 4 bases clipped from V and 2 bases from J, the junction kept 4 bases outside the gene matches. The length of the CDR3 is 14 residues. CDR1 and CDR2 (germline): SGHTA, FQGNSA. CDR3 DNA: TGTGCCAGCAGCTGGCCGGGACTAGCCTACGAGCAGTACTTC. This codes for CASSWPGLAYEQYF. Full variable domain (rest looked up from reference TRBV7-2 and TRBJ2-7): GAGVSQSPSNKVTEKGKDVELRCDPISGHTALYWYRQSLGQGLEFLIYFQGNSAPDKSGLPSDRFSAERTGGSVSTLTIQRTQQEDSAVYLCASSWPGLAYEQYFGPGTRLTVT.

The CDR3 DNA reads TGTGCCAGCAGCTTAGAATTGTCGGGTCAGCCCCAGCATTTT. As protein: CASSLELSGQPQHF. This chain uses TRBV7-2 with TRBJ1-5; D unclear. Between the trimmed V and J ends, which lost 1 base and 6 bases, there was a span of 10 bases. The germline V gene has CDR1 SGHTA and CDR2 FQGNSA. The CDR3 is 14 amino acids.

This clone was seen a handful of times. The genes are TRBV11-2 and TRBJ1-1, with a tentative D call TRBD1 (6 bases). CDR1 is SGHAT, CDR2 FQNNGV, per germline. This CDR3 is 12 amino acids long. V lost 8 bases and J 5 bases, leaving 12 bases between the germline ends. The CDR3: CASARGGTEAFF. CDR3 DNA: TGTGCCAGCGCCAGGGGCGGGACTGAAGCTTTCTTT. The complete variable domain, with remaining parts taken from reference TRBV11-2 and TRBJ1-1, reads EAGVAQSPRYKIIEKRQSVAFWCNPISGHATLYWYQQILGQGPKLLIQFQNNGVVDDSQLPKDRFSAERLKGVDSTLKIQPAKLEDSAVYLCASARGGTEAFFGQGTRLTVV.

This clone was detected a few times. The chain joins TRBV5-1 to TRBJ2-7; 10 bases are a match to TRBD2. Germline CDR1 reads SGHRS; CDR2 reads YFSETQ. The CDR3 runs 15 residues. With V trimmed by 2 bases and J by 3 bases, 5 bases remained unmatched. The CDR3 DNA reads as TGCGCCAGCAGCTTAACACTAGCGGGGAACTACGAGCAGTACTTC. As protein: CASSLTLAGNYEQYF.

The gene calls are TRBV7-2 and TRBJ2-5; TRBD1 aligns across 8 bases. The V gene's germline CDR1 is SGHTA and CDR2 FQGNSA. The ends lost 5 bases at V and 6 bases at J; junction bases unmatched: 8. The CDR3 runs to 14 residues. CDR3 amino acids: CASSLWTGQKTQYF. The CDR3 DNA is TGTGCCAGCAGCCTCTGGACAGGGCAGAAGACCCAGTACTTC. Using reference TRBV7-2 and TRBJ2-5 for the parts outside the CDR3, the full variable domain is GAGVSQSPSNKVTEKGKDVELRCDPISGHTALYWYRQSLGQGLEFLIYFQGNSAPDKSGLPSDRFSAERTGGSVSTLTIQRTQQEDSAVYLCASSLWTGQKTQYFGPGTRLLVL.

This chain connects TRBV7-2 to TRBJ1-5, with 7 positions matching TRBD1. CDR3 length equals 15 residues. Trimming cost V 2 bases and J 1 base; bases outside gene matches: 2. The germline V gene has CDR1 SGHTA and CDR2 FQGNSA. The CDR3 DNA follows: TGTGCCAGCAGCTTAAGGGGGCTGAGCAATCAGCCCCAGCATTTT. It codes for CASSLRGLSNQPQHF.

This clone has more than one count but fewer than ten. The chain carries TRBV19 and TRBJ2-7; perhaps TRBD1 as D (6 bases). CDR1 and CDR2 from the germline V gene are LNHDA and SQIVND (reference sequence). V lost 5 bases, J lost 4 bases, and 15 bases lay in between. CDR3 size: 14 residues. CDR3 protein: CASSVGRGGYEQYF. The CDR3 region has the DNA TGTGCCAGTAGTGTCGGCAGGGGTGGATACGAGCAGTACTTC.

This clone was picked up one time. This may stem from a read error, because a much larger clone lies one nucleotide away. Other DNA sequences of this sample code for an identical CDR3. The V call is TRBV6-5, the J call TRBJ1-1; D may be TRBD1 (6 bases). CDR1 MNHEY and CDR2 SVGAGI come from the germline V gene. The length of the CDR3 is 12 residues. Trimming shortened V by 6 bases and J by 1 base, and 6 bases separated the two germline ends. CDR3 sequence: CASSRGNTEAFF. In nucleotides, the CDR3 is TGTGCCAGCAGCAGGGGGAACACTGAAGCTTTCTTT.

V is TRBV6-2 or TRBV6-3 and J is TRBJ2-3, with D perhaps matching TRBD1 (6 bases). V dropped 5 bases and J dropped 4 bases, with 16 bases sitting between them. The CDR3 covers 15 residues. Germline-derived CDR1 and CDR2 are MNHEY and SVGEGT. Written as DNA, the CDR3 is TGTGCCAGCAGTCCGCTGAAAGCAGGGGCAGATACGCAGTATTTT. Amino acids: CASSPLKAGADTQYF.

A single count supports this clone. This chain uses TRBV3-1 (or the pseudogene TRBV3-2) with TRBJ1-1; D is perhaps TRBD1 (6 bases). The V gene lost 4 bases and the J gene lost 1 base, with 13 bases spanning the gap. The CDR3 covers 15 residues. Germline V gene sequence: CDR1 LGHDT, CDR2 YNNKEL (reference sequence). CDR3 DNA: TGTGCCAGCAGCCCCAGCGACAGGCCGAACACTGAAGCTTTCTTT. Translated, it gives CASSPSDRPNTEAFF.

This clone has more than one count but fewer than ten. The gene calls are TRBV2 and TRBJ2-3, with 9 bases aligning to TRBD1. CDR3 size: 15 residues. After removal of 4 bases from V and 1 base from J, the junction contained 3 bases not matched to a gene. Germline CDR1 is SNHLY and CDR2 is FYNNEI. The DNA for the CDR3 is TGTGCCAGCAGTGGGAGGGACAGGGGCACAGATACGCAGTATTTT. Its protein product is CASSGRDRGTDTQYF.

The rearrangement uses TRBV27 and TRBJ2-7; 11 bases line up with TRBD2. Germline V gives CDR1 MNHEY, CDR2 SMNVEV (reference sequence). The CDR3 extends over 17 amino acids. Trimming cost V 0 bases and J 2 bases; bases outside gene matches: 6. This chain's CDR3 is CASSLSMRLAGPYEQYF. The CDR3 DNA reads TGTGCCAGCAGTTTATCGATGAGACTAGCGGGACCCTACGAGCAGTACTTC.

The J gene is TRBJ2-1, the V gene TRBV2; 9 nucleotides agree with TRBD2. The length of the CDR3 is 14 residues. With V trimmed by 5 bases and J by 8 bases, 7 bases remained unmatched. Germline values: CDR1 SNHLY, CDR2 FYNNEI. The DNA of the CDR3 is TGTGCCAGCAGTACCCAGGCGGGAGGGGATGAGCAGTTCTTC. Residues: CASSTQAGGDEQFF.

This clone was seen once. This rearrangement joins TRBV28 to TRBJ2-7; tentatively, D is TRBD1 (6 bases). Trimming stripped 4 bases from V and 9 bases from J, with 19 bases between. The length of the CDR3 is 14 residues. Germline V CDR1 and CDR2: MDHEN, SYDVKM. The DNA of the CDR3 is TGTGCCAGCAGTTCCCTACAGGGTGTCGCCGGGCAGTACTTC. It translates to CASSSLQGVAGQYF.

This chain uses TRBV5-4 with TRBJ2-3; 9 bases are a match to TRBD2. Germline V gene sequence: CDR1 SGHNT, CDR2 YYREEE (reference sequence). J was trimmed by 4 bases and V by 2 bases; bases with no gene match: 8. This CDR3 is 16 amino acids long. CDR3 nucleotide sequence: TGTGCCAGCAGCTTCCCCGCTAGCGGGATAGCAGATACGCAGTATTTT. It encodes CASSFPASGIADTQYF. The whole variable domain, remainder taken from reference TRBV5-4 and TRBJ2-3, is ETGVTQSPTHLIKTRGQQVTLRCSSQSGHNTVSWYQQALGQGPQFIFQYYREEENGRGNFPPRFSGLQFPNYSSELNVNALELDDSALYLCASSFPASGIADTQYFGPGTRLTVL.

Written as DNA, the CDR3 is TGTGCCAGCAGCGTAGAAGGCAGGGGCTCCTACAATGAGCAGTTCTTC. Protein sequence: CASSVEGRGSYNEQFF. V and J are TRBV9 and TRBJ2-1; TRBD1 is a possible D gene (6 bases). Trimming took off 0 bases at V and 0 bases at J, with 10 bases between the two ends. Per the germline V gene, CDR1 is SGDLS and CDR2 is YYNGEE. The CDR3 has 16 amino acids.

This clone occurred once. V gene TRBV30 combines with J gene TRBJ1-1; 9 bases map to TRBD1. This CDR3 is 12 amino acids long. The V gene end was trimmed by 8 bases and the J gene end by 6 bases; junction bases not matched to a gene: 7. In germline, CDR1 is GTSNPN, CDR2 SVGIG (reference sequence). The chain's CDR3 is CAGDRAAPEAFF. As DNA, the CDR3 is TGTGCCGGGGACAGGGCAGCACCTGAAGCTTTCTTT.

The chain is built from TRBV19 and TRBJ1-2; no definite D call. Trimming pared 5 bases from V and 6 bases from J, leaving 16 bases between. The CDR3 has 14 amino acids. Looked up from germline, CDR1 is LNHDA and CDR2 is SQIVND (reference sequence). Here the CDR3 reads CASSPPTLGDGYTF. The CDR3 DNA follows: TGTGCCAGTAGTCCACCGACCCTAGGCGATGGCTACACCTTC.

V is TRBV28 and J is TRBJ1-2; 7 bases match TRBD1. CDR3 length: 13 amino acids. Trimming took 5 bases from V and 4 from J; bases not matched to a gene: 4. Looked up from germline, CDR1 is MDHEN and CDR2 is SYDVKM. The CDR3 region is CASSQDRAYGYTF. The CDR3 DNA reads as TGTGCCAGCAGTCAAGACAGGGCCTATGGCTACACCTTC.

This clone was observed a few times. This chain joins TRBV10-1 and TRBJ2-2; 8 nucleotides line up with TRBD2. CDR1 is WNHNN, CDR2 SYGVQD, per germline (reference sequence). The J segment lost 2 bases and the V segment lost 0 bases, leaving 8 bases of the junction unmatched. CDR3 size: 18 residues. In nucleotides, the CDR3 is TGCGCCAGCAGTGAGTCTCAACGGGAGGGGGTAAACACCGGGGAGCTGTTTTTT. Its protein product is CASSESQREGVNTGELFF.

This sequence joins TRBV19 and TRBJ2-7; 9 bases match TRBD1. The CDR3 loop spans 14 amino acids. Germline lookup yields CDR1 LNHDA and CDR2 SQIVND (reference sequence). The trim removed 4 bases at V and 3 bases at J, leaving 4 bases unmatched. CDR3 coding DNA: TGTGCCAGTAGTACCGGGACAGGGTACTACGAGCAGTACTTC. It specifies CASSTGTGYYEQYF.

This clone has more than one count but fewer than ten. J is TRBJ1-5 and V is TRBV6-4, with 7 nucleotides matching TRBD1. From germline, CDR1 is MRHNA and CDR2 SNTAGT. CDR3 length: 15 residues. The junction had 12 bases not matched to a gene; V was cut back by 11 bases and J by 2 bases. DNA of the CDR3: TGTGCCGGGAGGACAGGTCCGATGGGCAATCAGCCCCAGCATTTT. Encoded protein: CAGRTGPMGNQPQHF.